Shown below are 12 T cell receptor beta chains from a single sample sequenced in a study of T cells in Graves' hyperthyroidism and ophthalmopathy. There were TCR beta CDR3 regions amplified from RNA transcripts. Using the HTBI primer set, a first-round RT-PCR was run on the TCR CDR3. MiXCR, run by TCRdb on the multiplex PCR reads, gives a single entry per CDR3 protein. The sample yields 500,000 to 600,000 distinct CDR3 sequences, nearly 20% seen once. Sequencing was carried out using blood. The receptors here all came from a man aged 35-49 years with Graves' ophthalmopathy.

This chain connects TRBV6-2 or TRBV6-3 to TRBJ2-1; 10 bases map to TRBD1. V lost 6 bases, J lost 6 bases, and 5 bases stayed unmatched. Per the germline V gene, CDR1 is MNHEY and CDR2 is SVGEGT. CDR3 length equals 14 residues. Here the CDR3 DNA reads TGTGCCAGCAGCGACAGGGGGCTCGGCAATGAGCAGTTCTTC. As protein: CASSDRGLGNEQFF.

This clonotype was recorded a few times. The chain is built from TRBV20-1 and TRBJ2-7; 9 nucleotides match TRBD1. V shed 2 bases and J 2 bases; nucleotides not matched to a gene: 7. CDR3 length equals 15 residues. CDR1 and CDR2 (germline): DFQATT, SNEGSKA (reference sequence). In DNA form, the CDR3 reads TGCAGTGCTAGATTTACAGGGGGCTTGACCTACGAGCAGTACTTC. This translates into CSARFTGGLTYEQYF.

This clonotype was observed a handful of times. The CDR3 sequence: CAWSVGVGERELFF. The CDR3, as DNA: TGTGCCTGGAGTGTTGGGGTCGGAGAAAGGGAGCTGTTTTTT. The chain has TRBV30 and TRBJ2-2; D remains ambiguous. The CDR3 has 14 amino acids. Per germline, CDR1 GTSNPN and CDR2 SVGIG (reference sequence). Deletions cut 0 bases from V and 9 bases from J, with 14 bases between.

The rearrangement links TRBV6-2 or TRBV6-3 to TRBJ2-3; D may be TRBD1 or TRBD2 (6 bases each). Germline values: CDR1 MNHEY, CDR2 SVGEGT. This CDR3 contains 15 residues. The V gene lost 4 bases and the J gene lost 2 bases, with 13 bases spanning the gap. The CDR3 sequence is CASSLRGAHTDTQYF. CDR3 sequence (DNA): TGTGCCAGCAGTTTGAGGGGGGCGCACACAGATACGCAGTATTTT.

CDR3 DNA: TGTGCCAGCTCACCAATCCCAGGGGGACTCCAAGAGACCCAGTACTTC. It translates to CASSPIPGGLQETQYF. This chain uses TRBV18 with TRBJ2-5; maybe TRBD1 (7 bases). Between the trimmed V and J ends, which lost 2 bases and 1 base, there was a span of 14 bases. CDR3 length: 16 residues. Looked up from germline, CDR1 is KGHSH and CDR2 is LQKENI.

Many counts were recorded for this clonotype. The genes are TRBV12-3 or TRBV12-4 and TRBJ2-1; D is perhaps TRBD1 (5 bases). CDR3 length: 15 residues. The germline V and J ends were trimmed by 1 base and 4 bases, with 11 bases remaining between them. CDR3 in amino acids: CASSLGQRTYNEQFF. The CDR3 bases are TGTGCCAGCAGTTTAGGGCAGAGGACATACAATGAGCAGTTCTTC.

In its sample, this clonotype was seen a few times. In DNA, the CDR3 is TGTGCCAGCAGCTTACGCATATCGGTTACCCAGTACTTC. This codes for CASSLRISVTQYF. The rearrangement links TRBV5-6 to TRBJ2-5, with D uncertain. The CDR3 runs to 13 residues. V lost 2 bases and J lost 8, with 13 bases in between. CDR1 SGHDT and CDR2 YYEEEE come from the germline V gene.

The chain recombines TRBV29-1 with TRBJ1-1, with D hard to call. This CDR3 spans 11 amino acids. The germline V gene has CDR1 SQVTM and CDR2 ANQGSEA. V was pared by 4 bases and J by 4 bases, with 7 bases between. CDR3 in amino acids: CSVARPTEAFF. CDR3 coding DNA: TGCAGCGTTGCTAGGCCCACTGAAGCTTTCTTT.

The V call is TRBV5-6, the J call TRBJ1-1; the match to TRBD1 covers 8 bases. After removal of 1 base from V and 1 base from J, the junction contained 3 bases not matched to a gene. The CDR3 consists of 15 residues. Looked up from germline, CDR1 is SGHDT and CDR2 is YYEEEE. This chain's CDR3 is CASSLIGQGNTEAFF. CDR3 sequence (DNA): TGTGCCAGCAGCTTGATAGGACAGGGGAACACTGAAGCTTTCTTT. The full variable domain, its missing parts supplied by reference TRBV5-6 and TRBJ1-1, is DAGVTQSPTHLIKTRGQQVTLRCSPKSGHDTVSWYQQALGQGPQFIFQYYEEEERQRGNFPDRFSGHQFPNYSSELNVNALLLGDSALYLCASSLIGQGNTEAFFGQGTRLTVV.

The rearrangement uses TRBV19 and TRBJ2-1; D is unresolved. V was clipped by 6 bases and J by 5 bases, with 8 bases between them. Germline V gene lookup returns CDR1 LNHDA and CDR2 SQIVND (reference sequence). CDR3 length: 12 amino acids. CDR3 in amino acids: CASRRMDNEQFF. CDR3 bases: TGTGCCAGTAGGAGGATGGACAATGAGCAGTTCTTC. Looking up the rest from reference TRBV19 and TRBJ2-1 gives the full variable domain: DGGITQSPKYLFRKEGQNVTLSCEQNLNHDAMYWYRQDPGQGLRLIYYSQIVNDFQKGDIAEGYSVSREKKESFPLTVTSAQKNPTAFYLCASRRMDNEQFFGPGTRLTVL.

The V call is TRBV12-3 or TRBV12-4, the J call TRBJ1-3; 8 bases fit TRBD1. J was trimmed by 2 bases and V by 6 bases; bases with no gene match: 0. There are 13 residues in the CDR3. DNA for the CDR3: TGTGCCAGCAGACAGGGGGCTGGAAACACCATATATTTT. Protein sequence: CASRQGAGNTIYF.

This clonotype was seen a few times. The V and J genes are TRBV20-1 and TRBJ2-7; D remains unclear. CDR3 size: 14 residues. V was cut by 6 bases and J by 0 bases, with 15 bases left in between. Germline CDR1 is DFQATT and CDR2 is SNEGSKA (reference sequence). As DNA, the CDR3 is TGCAGTGCAAGCTCGTATGCTCCCTCCTACGAGCAGTACTTC. It is translated as CSASSYAPSYEQYF.